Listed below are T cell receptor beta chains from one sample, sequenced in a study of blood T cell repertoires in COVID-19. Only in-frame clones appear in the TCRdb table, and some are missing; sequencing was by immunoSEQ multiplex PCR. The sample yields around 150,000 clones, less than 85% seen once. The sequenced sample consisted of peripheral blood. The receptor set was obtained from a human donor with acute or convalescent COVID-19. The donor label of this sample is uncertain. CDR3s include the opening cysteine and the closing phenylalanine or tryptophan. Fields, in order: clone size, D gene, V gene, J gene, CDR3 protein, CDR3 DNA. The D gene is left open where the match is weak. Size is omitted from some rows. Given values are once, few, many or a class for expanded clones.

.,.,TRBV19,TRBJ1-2,CASSIDLGQSANYGYTF,TGTGCCAGTAGTATCGATTTAGGACAGTCTGCTAACTATGGCTACACCTTC
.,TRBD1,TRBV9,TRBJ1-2,CASSTQTGALYGYTF,TGTGCCAGCAGCACCCAGACAGGGGCCCTCTATGGCTACACCTTC
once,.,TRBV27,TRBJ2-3,CASSLEPTDTQYF,TGTGCCAGCAGTCTAGAACCCACAGATACGCAGTATTTT
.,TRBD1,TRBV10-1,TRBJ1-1,CASTGTGRGYWDTEAFF,TGCGCCAGCACCGGGACAGGGCGAGGGTACTGGGACACTGAAGCTTTCTTT
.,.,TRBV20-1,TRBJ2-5,CSAPRGETQYF,TGCAGTGCCCCGCGGGGTGAGACCCAGTACTTC
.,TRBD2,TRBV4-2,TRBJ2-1,CASSQDGERGRSYNEQFF,TGTGCCAGCAGCCAAGACGGGGAGCGGGGTAGGTCCTACAATGAGCAGTTCTTC
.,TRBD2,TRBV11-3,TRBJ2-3,CASSLSGGRTDTQYF,TGTGCCAGCAGCCTATCGGGGGGGCGCACAGATACGCAGTATTTT
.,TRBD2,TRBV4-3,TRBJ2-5,CASSQESSGGTQYF,TGCGCCAGCAGCCAGGAATCTAGCGGGGGGACCCAGTACTTC
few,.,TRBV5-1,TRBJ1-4,CASSLDRDSPNEKLFF,TGCGCCAGCAGCTTGGACCGTGACAGTCCAAATGAAAAACTGTTTTTT
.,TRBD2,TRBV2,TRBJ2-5,CASKVGTAGGPETQYF,TGTGCCAGCAAGGTTGGAACGGCGGGGGGCCCGGAGACCCAGTACTTC
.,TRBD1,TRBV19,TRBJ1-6,CASRNDRGNSPLHF,TGTGCCAGTAGAAACGACAGGGGTAATTCACCCCTCCACTTT
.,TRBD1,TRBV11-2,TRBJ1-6,CASTTQQGARSPLHF,TGTGCCAGCACGACACAGCAGGGGGCTAGATCACCCCTCCACTTT
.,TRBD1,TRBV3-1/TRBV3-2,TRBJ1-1,CASSQQIGGQGAHNEAFF,TGTGCCAGCAGCCAACAAATAGGGGGACAGGGGGCGCACAATGAAGCTTTCTTT
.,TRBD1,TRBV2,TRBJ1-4,CASSRTGTAMNEKLFF,TGTGCCAGCAGTCGGACCGGGACAGCGATGAATGAAAAACTGTTTTTT